These 6 T cell receptor beta chains came from one sample sequenced in a study of CD8+ T cells in alopecia areata. Reverse transcribed after extraction, RNA yielded cDNA as the sequencing template. The method was immunoSEQ multiplex PCR; TCRdb's version includes in-frame clones alone and lacks a portion of them. The sample includes around 300,000 clones, around 64% of them seen just once. Treatment reported: oral pan-JAK inhibitor, 5-10 mg twice daily. Sequenced here: CD4+ T cells sorted from blood, sampled at week 52, from a patient treated with tofacitinib. Source of these receptors: a human donor with alopecia areata.

This clone was detected a few times. This rearrangement joins TRBV7-9 to TRBJ2-7, with TRBD2 identical over 9 bases. The J segment lost 2 bases and the V segment lost 8 bases, leaving 4 bases of the junction unmatched. The CDR3 sequence is 13 residues long. The germline V gene has CDR1 SEHNR and CDR2 FQNEAQ (reference sequence). The CDR3 coding sequence is TGTGCCAGCGGTCTAGCGGGAACCTACGAGCAGTACTTC. Its translation: CASGLAGTYEQYF.

Only a few counts were recorded for this clone. The germline gene is not matched at one end of the junction; a read error may be the cause. V usage is TRBV7-7 and J usage is TRBJ1-1; D is perhaps TRBD1 (5 bases). Germline V gene sequence: CDR1 SSHAT, CDR2 FNYEAQ (reference sequence). This CDR3 spans 13 amino acids. CDR3 sequence reads: CASSAAGSTEAFF. CDR3 coding DNA: TGTGCTAGCAGCGCCGCAGGGAGCACTGAAGCTTTCTTT.

This clone was counted between two and nine times. CDR3 amino acids: CASSMLGYGYTF. CDR3 nucleotides: TGTGCCAGTAGTATGTTGGGGTATGGCTACACCTTC. This chain uses TRBV19 with TRBJ1-2; D unresolved. This CDR3 has 12 residues. Germline V gene data show CDR1 as LNHDA and CDR2 as SQIVND (reference sequence). V was pared by 3 bases and J by 5 bases, with 7 bases between.

The chain carries TRBV27 and TRBJ1-6; TRBD1 matches 8 bases. V gave up 5 bases and J gave up 3 bases; unmatched junction bases: 15. The V gene's germline CDR1 is MNHEY and CDR2 SMNVEV (reference sequence). The CDR3 extends over 19 amino acids. The CDR3 reads CASSIKVPLQGGYNSPLHF. As DNA, the CDR3 is TGTGCCAGCAGTATTAAAGTCCCTCTACAGGGGGGCTATAATTCACCCCTCCACTTT.

This clone was detected only a few times. This chain connects TRBV30 to TRBJ2-1, with a possible D match to TRBD2 (5 bases). V was pared by 3 bases and J by 9 bases, with 15 bases between. Germline V gene lookup returns CDR1 GTSNPN and CDR2 SVGIG (reference sequence). The CDR3 spans 13 residues. For the CDR3, the DNA is TGTGCCTGGAGCCTTCCGGGAAGGAGTGAGCAGTTCTTC. This codes for CAWSLPGRSEQFF. Full variable domain (remainder filled in from reference TRBV30 and TRBJ2-1): SQTIHQWPATLVQPVGSPLSLECTVEGTSNPNLYWYRQAAGRGLQLLFYSVGIGQISSEVPQNLSASRPQDRQFILSSKKLLLSDSGFYLCAWSLPGRSEQFFGPGTRLTVL.

The chain carries TRBV5-4 and TRBJ2-5, with no clear D. Germline CDR1 SGHNT, CDR2 YYREEE (reference sequence). Trimming shortened V by 2 bases and J by 3 bases, and 8 bases separated the two germline ends. This CDR3 contains 13 residues. The CDR3 here is CASSLPIEETQYF. CDR3 nucleotides: TGTGCCAGCAGCTTACCCATTGAAGAGACCCAGTACTTC.